The clone carrying this T cell receptor (beta chain) has only a few counts. These data originate in a study of blood T cells in healthy people across ages. V dropped 5 bases and J dropped 0 bases, with 11 bases sitting between them. Germline loops: CDR1 KGHDR, CDR2 SFDVKD. The CDR3 is 15 residues long. A second PCR of 7 to 11 cycles used a sample-barcoded 5' primer and a J-beta primer mix. Via MiXCR, TCRdb re-called the 5' RACE reads, giving one row per CDR3 protein. The table has 540,000 or so distinct CDR3 sequences, 24% seen once. The data also belong to a second study, concerning T cells of mothers and their children. As that report states: Normalized overlap was always slightly, never significantly, higher in related than unrelated mother-child pairs.

This clonotype was obtained from a boy aged 5-17 years in good health. Specimen: blood. This chain uses TRBV24-1 with TRBJ2-3, with no clear D. Here the CDR3 reads CATSGKQISTDTQYF. The DNA for the CDR3 is TGTGCCACCAGTGGGAAACAGATTAGCACAGATACGCAGTATTTT.